Listed here is a single T cell receptor beta chain. Its antigen is not known. This specimen comes from a study of brain T cells in children with intractable seizures. Study-wide results and limits: Patients' HCMV serostatus was unknown; virus specificity rests on CDR3 similarity alone.

The table came from immunoSEQ multiplex PCR; TCRdb's copy has only in-frame clones and leaves some out. The table has tens of thousands of clones, around 94% seen once. The CDR3 consists of 14 residues. The germline gives CDR1 SGHNT, CDR2 YYREEE (reference sequence). Trimming cost V 5 bases and J 0 bases, with 11 bases left between them. Specimen: peripheral blood, collected at surgery. The chain links TRBV5-4 to TRBJ1-2; D is unclear. The sequence was collected from a boy aged 5-17 years with focal cortical dysplasia and intractable seizures. The CDR3 DNA is TGTGCCAGCAGAGAGCGGGCTACTAACTATGGCTACACCTTC. As protein: CASRERATNYGYTF.